The rows below give T cell receptor beta chains drawn from one sample of a study of T cell responses to AZD1222 COVID-19 vaccine. TCRdb's table, derived via immunoSEQ multiplex PCR, lists solely in-frame clones and lacks some. The sample contains around 150,000 clones, approximately 88% of which appear only once. This specimen was peripheral blood, taken 28 days after the second AZD1222 dose. These receptor sequences come from an adult who received the AZD1222 COVID-19 vaccine. Both conserved end residues are part of each CDR3. The D gene is left open where the match is weak. Size is omitted from some rows. Given values are once, few, many or a class for expanded clones.

TRBJ2-3 TRBV7-3 TRBD2 few TGTGCCAGCAGCTTAAGTTCCAGCGGGGTTTCAGATACGCAGTATTTT CASSLSSSGVSDTQYF
TRBJ1-4 TRBV4-1 NA NA TGCGCCAGCAGCCAAATAGGAGTACGGACAACTAATGAAAAACTGTTTTTT CASSQIGVRTTNEKLFF
TRBJ1-6 TRBV14 NA NA TGTGCCAGCAGCCAACTACCAGGGAATTCACCCCTCCACTTT CASSQLPGNSPLHF
TRBJ1-3 TRBV12-3/TRBV12-4 NA NA TGTGCTTTCTCGCGGGTATCTGGAAACACCATATATTTT CAFSRVSGNTIYF
TRBJ1-5 TRBV11-2 NA NA TGTGCCAGCAGCTTAGGCTCGGGGATGCGAAATCAGCCCCAGCATTTT CASSLGSGMRNQPQHF
TRBJ2-2 TRBV24-1 TRBD1 few TGTGCCACCCAGGGGGCACTCGACACCGGGGAGCTGTTTTTT CATQGALDTGELFF
TRBJ1-1 TRBV9 TRBD1 NA TGTGCCAGCAGCGTTAGGGACAGGCCGAACACTGAAGCTTTCTTT CASSVRDRPNTEAFF
TRBJ2-3 TRBV30 NA NA TGTGCCTGGAGTTTAGGGACGGCTGACACAGATACGCAGTATTTT CAWSLGTADTDTQYF
TRBJ1-3 TRBV29-1 NA NA TGCAGCGTTGGATGGACGCATGGAAACACCATATATTTT CSVGWTHGNTIYF
TRBJ1-2 TRBV4-1 TRBD1 NA TGCGCCAGCAGCCCGTCACAGGGGAGGTATGGCTACACCTTC CASSPSQGRYGYTF
TRBJ1-1 TRBV18 NA NA TGTGCCAGCTCACCAGATGAGGGTATGAACACTGAAGCTTTCTTT CASSPDEGMNTEAFF
TRBJ2-2 TRBV2 NA NA TGTGCCAGCAGTGGAGGGTTGGTGGGGGAGCTGTTTTTT CASSGGLVGELFF
TRBJ1-1 TRBV5-1 NA NA TGCGCCAGCAGCTTGGGATCGAACACTGAAGCTTTCTTT CASSLGSNTEAFF
TRBJ1-4 TRBV9 NA NA TGTGCCAGCAGCCCAACCCGGGGTGCAACTAATGAAAAACTGTTTTTT CASSPTRGATNEKLFF
TRBJ2-7 TRBV12-3/TRBV12-4 NA once TGTGCCAGCAGCTTGGAATCTGGGGAGCAGTACTTC CASSLESGEQYF
TRBJ1-2 TRBV27 NA NA TGTGCCAGCAGTTTCTCAGGGAGCCCTAACTATGGCTACACCTTC CASSFSGSPNYGYTF